This T cell receptor beta chain was recovered during a study of T cell changes during pregnancy in multiple sclerosis. The germline V gene encodes CDR1 MDHEN and CDR2 SYDVKM. The length of the CDR3 is 15 residues. Losses at the gene ends were 7 bases for V and 5 bases for J; bases not matched to a gene: 14. The table came from immunoSEQ multiplex PCR; TCRdb's copy has only in-frame clones and leaves some out. Altogether tens of thousands of clones are present, 84% being singletons, with the ten largest covering around 0.65%. This specimen consisted of CD4+ T cells from peripheral blood mononuclear cells, obtained before pregnancy. V is TRBV28 and J is TRBJ2-7; 7 positions agree with TRBD1. The sequence was collected from a female donor with multiple sclerosis, enrolled in a pregnancy study. CDR3 region: CASMKRGQGKDEQYF. The CDR3 nucleotides are TGTGCCAGCATGAAAAGGGGGCAGGGAAAGGACGAGCAGTACTTC.